Shown below are 27 T cell receptor beta chains from a single sample sequenced in a study of shared clonotypes between healthy human individuals. TCRdb keeps only in-frame clones here, not all; method: immunoSEQ multiplex PCR. The sample lists about a million clones, 60% to 80% seen once, with nearly 1.5% in the top ten. The sequenced sample was memory CD4+ T cells sorted from blood. Subset noted: CD45RA-negative fraction. These receptors all stem from a man aged 18 to 35 in good health.

This clone has just a few counts. V is TRBV19 and J is TRBJ1-5; maybe TRBD1 (6 bases). Germline CDR1 is LNHDA and CDR2 is SQIVND (reference sequence). The germline V and J ends were trimmed by 6 bases and 5 bases, with 14 bases remaining between them. The CDR3 consists of 14 residues. CDR3 residues: CASSRYRDDQPQHF. CDR3 nucleotide sequence: TGTGCCAGTAGCCGCTACAGGGACGATCAGCCCCAGCATTTT.

This clone showed up just a few times. The chain links TRBV7-2 to TRBJ2-5, with 7 bases lining up with TRBD1. Trimming at V came to 4 bases and at J to 1 base, leaving 9 bases not matched to a gene. The CDR3 has 16 residues. Germline V gene sequence: CDR1 SGHTA, CDR2 FQGNSA. The CDR3 DNA reads TGTGCCAGCAGCTCACAGGGGCGAAGGGGCCAAGAGACCCAGTACTTC. Translating it yields CASSSQGRRGQETQYF.

The rearrangement joins TRBV7-2 to TRBJ2-2, with D perhaps matching TRBD1 or TRBD2 (5 bases each). CDR3 length equals 16 residues. The V gene's germline CDR1 is SGHTA and CDR2 FQGNSA. Trimming shortened V by 0 bases and J by 6 bases, and 14 bases separated the two germline ends. The CDR3 protein is CASSLALPGRAGELFF. The CDR3 region has the DNA TGTGCCAGCAGCTTAGCGCTACCAGGGCGGGCCGGGGAGCTGTTTTTT.

This rearrangement joins TRBV7-9 to TRBJ2-5, with 9 bases that match TRBD1. The J call is uncertain, as TRBJ2-7 better fits the DNA end. Germline lookup yields CDR1 SEHNR and CDR2 FQNEAQ (reference sequence). The CDR3 loop spans 15 amino acids. This CDR3 reads CASSGKGTGIYEQYF. The CDR3 DNA reads TGTGCCAGCAGCGGCAAGGGGACAGGGATCTACGAGCAGTACTTC.

Notes on this clone: Other DNA sequences in the sample encode the same CDR3. The rearrangement uses TRBV2 and TRBJ1-1, with a possible D match to TRBD1 (6 bases). Germline V gene lookup returns CDR1 SNHLY and CDR2 FYNNEI. The CDR3 sequence is 12 residues long. V dropped 6 bases and J dropped 7 bases, with 12 bases sitting between them. The CDR3 coding sequence is TGTGCCAGCAGCCTACAGGGAAATGAAGCTTTCTTT. Translation: CASSLQGNEAFF.

The chain is built from TRBV6-5 and TRBJ1-2; the D gene is possibly TRBD1 (6 bases). Per germline, CDR1 MNHEY and CDR2 SVGAGI. V was clipped by 0 bases and J by 2 bases, with 10 bases between them. The CDR3 sequence is 15 residues long. The DNA of the CDR3 is TGTGCCAGCAGTTACTCCGACAGGCCAAACTATGGCTACACCTTC. Amino acids: CASSYSDRPNYGYTF.

This clone was seen more than once but under ten times. The chain uses TRBV6-6 and TRBJ1-3; D ambiguous. Germline V gives CDR1 MNHNY, CDR2 SVGAGI (reference sequence). CDR3 length: 15 residues. Trimming removed 7 bases from V and 4 bases from J, with 17 bases in between. CDR3 nucleotide sequence: TGTGCCAGCATCCCATCTGGGGTAACGGGAAACACCATATATTTT. Translating gives CASIPSGVTGNTIYF.

The V call is TRBV25-1, the J call TRBJ1-2, with D unclear. The germline V gene has CDR1 MGHDK and CDR2 SYGVNS. CDR3 size: 12 residues. With 5 bases removed from V and 4 bases from J, the gap between germline ends came to 8 bases. CDR3 sequence: CASSLNSYGYTF. The CDR3 nucleotides read TGTGCCAGCAGTTTAAATTCCTATGGCTACACCTTC.

The chain uses TRBV2 and TRBJ2-5; 8 nucleotides match TRBD1. The J call is uncertain, as TRBJ2-7 better fits the DNA end. Looked up from germline, CDR1 is SNHLY and CDR2 is FYNNEI. The CDR3 sequence is 14 residues long. This CDR3 is CASIRTGPTYEQYF. In nucleotides, the CDR3 is TGTGCCAGCATTCGGACAGGGCCTACCTACGAGCAGTACTTC.

The rearrangement joins TRBV9 to TRBJ2-7, with D possibly TRBD1 on 5 matching bases. Per the germline V gene, CDR1 is SGDLS and CDR2 is YYNGEE. Trimming cost V 0 bases and J 1 base, with 8 bases left between them. CDR3 length: 14 residues. CDR3 loop: CASSVDAGSYEQYF. The CDR3 DNA reads as TGTGCCAGCAGCGTAGACGCAGGGTCCTACGAGCAGTACTTC.

The V call is TRBV12-5, the J call TRBJ2-1; 8 bases fit TRBD2. Trimming cost V 8 bases and J 3 bases; bases outside gene matches: 6. The CDR3 contains 14 residues. Germline-derived CDR1 and CDR2 are LGHNT and FRNRAP. Here the CDR3 reads CASQGAGDYNEQFF. CDR3 sequence (DNA): TGTGCTAGTCAGGGAGCGGGGGACTACAATGAGCAGTTCTTC.

V gene TRBV5-5 combines with J gene TRBJ2-1, with a possible D match to TRBD2 (6 bases). The germline CDR1 and CDR2 sequences are SGHKS and YYEKEE (reference sequence). V gave up 0 bases and J gave up 2 bases, with 12 bases separating them. The CDR3 contains 16 residues. In DNA form, the CDR3 reads TGTGCCAGCAGCTTGGTAGATAGCGGACCCTACAATGAGCAGTTCTTC. This translates into CASSLVDSGPYNEQFF.

The rearrangement uses TRBV6-1 and TRBJ2-7; 9 bases are shared with TRBD1. J was trimmed by 2 bases and V by 7 bases; bases with no gene match: 3. Germline-derived CDR1 and CDR2 are MNHNS and SASEGT. The CDR3 consists of 13 residues. The CDR3 region is CASTRDRAYEQYF. The DNA of the CDR3 is TGTGCCAGCACTAGGGACAGGGCCTACGAGCAGTACTTC.

The genes are TRBV11-2 and TRBJ2-2, with 8 bases identical to TRBD2. Trimming at V came to 3 bases and at J to 6 bases, leaving 3 bases not matched to a gene. In germline, CDR1 is SGHAT, CDR2 FQNNGV. The CDR3 runs 14 residues. This CDR3 reads CASSFSAGAGELFF. The CDR3 DNA is TGTGCCAGCAGCTTCTCAGCGGGAGCCGGGGAGCTGTTTTTT. The entire variable domain, with the rest obtained from reference TRBV11-2 and TRBJ2-2, is as follows: EAGVAQSPRYKIIEKRQSVAFWCNPISGHATLYWYQQILGQGPKLLIQFQNNGVVDDSQLPKDRFSAERLKGVDSTLKIQPAKLEDSAVYLCASSFSAGAGELFFGEGSRLTVL.

For this clone: Since a far larger clone is one base different, this is likely a read error. The V and J genes are TRBV7-9 and TRBJ1-1; perhaps TRBD1 as D (5 bases). Trimming took off 3 bases at V and 5 bases at J, with 13 bases between the two ends. Germline CDR1 and CDR2: SEHNR and FQNEAQ (reference sequence). The CDR3 contains 14 residues. The CDR3 reads CASSFEGVETEAFF. For the CDR3, the DNA is TGTGCCAGCAGCTTCGAAGGGGTGGAGACTGAAGCTTTCTTT. Drawing the rest from reference TRBV7-9 and TRBJ1-1, the complete variable domain is DTGVSQNPRHKITKRGQNVTFRCDPISEHNRLYWYRQTLGQGPEFLTYFQNEAQLEKSRLLSDRFSAERPKGSFSTLEIQRTEQGDSAMYLCASSFEGVETEAFFGQGTRLTVV.

The chain recombines TRBV10-1 with TRBJ2-1; 7 bases map to TRBD2. V gave up 3 bases and J gave up 2 bases; unmatched junction bases: 4. CDR3 length: 15 amino acids. Germline assignment: CDR1 WNHNN and CDR2 SYGVQD (reference sequence). CDR3 in amino acids: CASSDVGRPYNEQFF. For the CDR3, the DNA is TGCGCCAGCAGTGACGTCGGGAGGCCCTACAATGAGCAGTTCTTC.

The genes are TRBV10-3 and TRBJ2-2; D remains unclear. Germline V CDR1 and CDR2: ENHRY, SYGVKD. The ends were cut back, 3 bases at V and 6 bases at J, with 8 bases in the middle. The CDR3 totals 13 residues. As DNA, the CDR3 is TGTGCCATCAGTGAACTAAGACCCGGGGAGCTGTTTTTT. Amino acids: CAISELRPGELFF.

This sequence joins TRBV7-2 and TRBJ2-1; D remains ambiguous. V was clipped by 0 bases and J by 3 bases, with 6 bases between them. The length of the CDR3 is 14 residues. The germline CDR1 and CDR2 sequences are SGHTA and FQGNSA. Here the CDR3 DNA reads TGTGCCAGCAGCTTAGCCGACGGCTACAATGAGCAGTTCTTC. Translation: CASSLADGYNEQFF.

This clone occurred once. The CDR3 DNA reads as TGTGCCACCAGCACCCGGAACACGGGGAAGCAAGAGACCCAGTACTTC. This codes for CATSTRNTGKQETQYF. This chain connects TRBV15 to TRBJ2-5; perhaps TRBD2 as D (5 bases). In germline, CDR1 is LNHNV, CDR2 YYDKDF (reference sequence). The V gene lost 4 bases and the J gene lost 2 bases, with 17 bases spanning the gap. The CDR3 extends over 16 amino acids.

V is TRBV6-1 and J is TRBJ1-1, with 8 bases matching TRBD1. The CDR3 runs to 15 residues. Germline loops: CDR1 MNHNS, CDR2 SASEGT. The V segment lost 10 bases and the J segment 4 bases; nucleotides outside the gene matches: 14. The CDR3 region has the DNA TGTGCCATCCGGGGACAGGACTCAACCAGCACTGAAGCTTTCTTT. As protein: CAIRGQDSTSTEAFF.

Of note for this clone: Other DNA sequences in the same sample also yield this CDR3. The genes are TRBV2 and TRBJ1-2; D possibly corresponds to TRBD1 (5 bases). The CDR3 runs to 12 residues. The germline gives CDR1 SNHLY, CDR2 FYNNEI. V lost 2 bases, J lost 8 bases, and 9 bases lay in between. This CDR3 is CASSEQGNGYTF. CDR3 DNA: TGTGCCAGCAGTGAACAGGGAAACGGCTACACCTTC.

V usage is TRBV30 and J usage is TRBJ2-7; D call uncertain. V lost 3 bases and J lost 3, with 9 bases in between. The CDR3 extends over 12 amino acids. The germline V gene encodes CDR1 GTSNPN and CDR2 SVGIG (reference sequence). This CDR3 reads CAWSLLSYEQYF. The CDR3 region has the DNA TGTGCCTGGAGCCTCCTTAGCTACGAGCAGTACTTC.

This clone was counted a few times. The rearrangement joins TRBV2 to TRBJ1-2; D not resolved. The CDR3 is 13 amino acids. Deletions cut 8 bases from V and 3 bases from J, with 13 bases between. Germline lookup yields CDR1 SNHLY and CDR2 FYNNEI. The CDR3 sequence: CASARWTDYGYTF. CDR3 nucleotide sequence: TGTGCCAGCGCGAGGTGGACGGACTATGGCTACACCTTC.

This clone has ten or more counts. The V gene is TRBV2, the J gene TRBJ1-1, with 7 bases identical to TRBD1. V was clipped by 6 bases and J by 4 bases; unmatched bases: 5. The germline V gene encodes CDR1 SNHLY and CDR2 FYNNEI. CDR3 length: 13 amino acids. The CDR3 region is CASRGTVITEAFF. The CDR3 bases are TGTGCCAGCAGGGGGACAGTAATCACTGAAGCTTTCTTT. Filled out from reference TRBV2 and TRBJ1-1, the complete variable domain reads EPEVTQTPSHQVTQMGQEVILRCVPISNHLYFYWYRQILGQKVEFLVSFYNNEISEKSEIFDDQFSVERPDGSNFTLKIRSTKLEDSAMYFCASRGTVITEAFFGQGTRLTVV.

The CDR3: CASSQRTSGTVNTGELFF. The CDR3 DNA sequence: TGTGCCAGCAGCCAAAGGACTAGCGGGACGGTAAACACCGGGGAGCTGTTTTTT. This rearrangement joins TRBV25-1 to TRBJ2-2; 12 nucleotides align to TRBD2. The ends lost 6 bases at V and 2 bases at J; junction bases unmatched: 10. CDR3 length: 18 residues. CDR1 MGHDK and CDR2 SYGVNS come from the germline V gene.

V is TRBV5-6 and J is TRBJ2-7; D uncertain. Trimming took 5 bases from V and 0 from J, leaving 12 bases between them. CDR3 size: 14 residues. The germline gives CDR1 SGHDT, CDR2 YYEEEE. CDR3 nucleotide sequence: TGTGCCAGCAGACCTACCTGGGGCTCCTACGAGCAGTACTTC. Translating it yields CASRPTWGSYEQYF.

The chain has TRBV5-1 and TRBJ2-3; 9 nucleotides line up with TRBD1. Germline CDR1 reads SGHRS; CDR2 reads YFSETQ. The CDR3 has 15 residues. Trimming at V came to 0 bases and at J to 4 bases, leaving 3 bases not matched to a gene. CDR3 coding DNA: TGCGCCAGCAGCTTGGACAGGGGGCGTCCAGATACGCAGTATTTT. Translated, it gives CASSLDRGRPDTQYF.